This T cell receptor beta chain was found in a study of T cell repertoires in cytomegalovirus infection. The CDR3 totals 18 residues. Germline V CDR1 and CDR2: SGHVS, FNYEAQ. Trimming took 4 bases from V and 0 from J, leaving 18 bases between them. This clonotype was recorded a few times. Its matching antigen is unknown. TCRdb used MiXCR to reprocess the reads, holding one entry per CDR3 protein. The data hold about 340,000 distinct CDR3 sequences, with about 29% observed a single time. This clonotype originated in a human donor in good health (CMV status not recorded). Some clones in this sample may be carry-over from other donors' samples. The sequences come from cultured PBMCs, collected from culture after CMV antigen stimulation. The V and J genes are TRBV7-6 and TRBJ1-4, with unresolved D. CDR3 nucleotides: TGTGCCAGCAGCTCCACCCGCCCCGGTCTTGCAACTAATGAAAAACTGTTTTTT. Translation: CASSSTRPGLATNEKLFF.